Below, one TCR beta chain is given with its context. Its antigen is as yet unknown. The data originate from a study of T cell responses to AZD1222 COVID-19 vaccine. Whole-study findings and limits: The donor cohort was predominantly white British with a female majority, and clonal diversity may have been underestimated. Spike-specific TCR breadth and depth rose after two AZD1222 doses.

The repertoire was sequenced with immunoSEQ multiplex PCR; TCRdb's copy has only in-frame clones and lacks some. Here the sample spans some 140,000 clones, about 91% being singletons. Trimming took off 5 bases at V and 4 bases at J, with 8 bases between the two ends. CDR3 length: 12 amino acids. The germline CDR1 and CDR2 sequences are SGHAT and FQNNGV. The sample here was peripheral blood, taken on day 0 of AZD1222 vaccination. This sequence was found in an adult in good health. The chain carries TRBV11-2 and TRBJ1-2; D gene ambiguous. The CDR3 spells CASSPIPYGYTF. The CDR3 nucleotides are TGTGCCAGCAGCCCGATCCCCTATGGCTACACCTTC.